This is a list of T cell receptor beta chains from one sample in a study of cytomegalovirus exposure and HLA in healthy donors. Method: immunoSEQ multiplex PCR; TCRdb's copy keeps in-frame clones and lacks some. The sample has tens of thousands of clones, 93% seen once. Sequenced: PBMCs. These receptors were collected from a woman aged 30 to 39 in good health and CMV-seronegative. Both conserved end residues are part of each CDR3. D genes are given only for firm matches. Only part of the rows carry a size: once, few, many, or a class if the clone is expanded.

V gene	D gene	J gene	CDR3 length	clone size	CDR3 DNA	CDR3 protein
TRBV9	-	TRBJ1-2	12	-	TGTGCCAGCAGCACGTACCCGGGGGGCTACACCTTC	CASSTYPGGYTF
TRBV7-2	TRBD2	TRBJ2-3	15	-	TGTGCCAGCAGCTTAGAGCGGGAGATCACAGATACGCAGTATTTT	CASSLEREITDTQYF
TRBV5-1	TRBD1	TRBJ2-7	14	-	TGCGCCAGCAGCTTAGACAGGGGGTCGGGGGAGCAGTACTTC	CASSLDRGSGEQYF
TRBV7-9	TRBD2	TRBJ2-1	18	-	TGTGCCAGCAGCTTACCCCCGCGGACTAGTAGTGAGAATAGGGAGCAGTTCTTC	CASSLPPRTSSENREQFF
TRBV29-1	-	TRBJ1-1	16	-	TGCAGCGTCCCAGGAGGAAGTTCTATCATGAACACTGAAGCTTTCTTT	CSVPGGSSIMNTEAFF
TRBV6-1	TRBD1	TRBJ1-4	13	-	TGTGCCAGCAGTGAAGCTAGAGGACAGGGGGCAAGTTTT	CASSEARGQGASF
TRBV5-1	-	TRBJ1-1	15	-	TGCGCCAGCAGCTTGACGGCAGGAATGAACACTGAAGCTTTCTTT	CASSLTAGMNTEAFF
TRBV10-1	TRBD1	TRBJ1-1	13	-	TGCGCCAGCAGCCGACAGGGTACATCTGAAGCTTTCTTT	CASSRQGTSEAFF
TRBV27	-	TRBJ2-7	11	-	TGTGCCAGCAGTTTCAGGGACGAGCAGTACTTC	CASSFRDEQYF
TRBV6-5	-	TRBJ1-2	13	-	TGTGCCAGCAGCTCTGGTTGGGGGGGAGGCTACACCTTC	CASSSGWGGGYTF
TRBV19	-	TRBJ2-7	12	-	TGTGCCAGTAGTATACAGGGCTACGAGCAGTACTTC	CASSIQGYEQYF
TRBV25-1	TRBD1	TRBJ1-3	16	-	TGTGCCAGCAGTTTGACAGGGAGTAGGTCTGGAAACACCATATATTTT	CASSLTGSRSGNTIYF
TRBV19	TRBD1	TRBJ1-2	15	-	TGTGCCAGTAGTATTGGGACAGGGGCGAACTATGGCTACACCTTC	CASSIGTGANYGYTF
TRBV6-5	-	TRBJ1-2	12	-	TGTGCCAGCGGAGTACCTAACTATGGCTACACCTTC	CASGVPNYGYTF
TRBV19	TRBD1	TRBJ1-1	15	-	TGTGCCAGTAGTCTAAGGACAGGGGGGCGGGTTTGGGCTTTCTTT	CASSLRTGGRVWAFF
TRBV7-9	TRBD1	TRBJ1-5	14	once	TGTGCCAGCAGCCGACAGGGTAGCAATCAGCCCCAGCATTTT	CASSRQGSNQPQHF
TRBV4-1	TRBD1	TRBJ2-2	15	-	TGCGCCAGCAGCGCGGGACAGGGTGACACCGGGGAGCTGTTTTTT	CASSAGQGDTGELFF
TRBV14	-	TRBJ2-2	17	-	TGTGCCAGCAGCCAAGTTTTCATCACTAGTAACACCGGGGAGCTGTTTTTT	CASSQVFITSNTGELFF
TRBV2	-	TRBJ1-1	12	-	TGTGCCGGAACAGCAGGGCTCACTGAAGCTTTCTTT	CAGTAGLTEAFF
TRBV7-2	-	TRBJ2-5	14	-	TGTGCCAGCAGCTTCCAGGGCAGCCAAGAGACCCAGTACTTC	CASSFQGSQETQYF
TRBV5-1	-	TRBJ2-1	15	-	TGCGCCAGCAGCTTTGGAGGGACCCAAAACAATGAGCAGTTCTTC	CASSFGGTQNNEQFF
TRBV29-1	-	TRBJ2-1	15	-	TGCAGCGTTGATGGAGCGGAGAGCTCCTACAATGAGCAGTTCTTC	CSVDGAESSYNEQFF
TRBV28	-	TRBJ1-2	13	-	TGTGCCAGCAGCCTATCAGGGGTGGGTGGCTACACCTTC	CASSLSGVGGYTF
TRBV6-5	TRBD1	TRBJ2-1	12	-	TGTGCCAGCAGAGATCCGGGACAGGGGGAATTCTTC	CASRDPGQGEFF